This T cell receptor (beta chain) is from a study of tumor-infiltrating lymphocytes in primary liver carcinoma. Across the study: Tumors were staged T1-T3 N0M0 and measured about 4 to 11 cm across. Samples returned roughly 3.5 to 7.13 million productive TCRbeta reads each. Read depth did not differ significantly between tissue types.

There are 15 residues in the CDR3. Germline values: CDR1 MDHEN, CDR2 SYDVKM. Total RNA amounting to roughly 450 ng was the source from which TCR beta cDNA was made with a constant-region primer. Construction of TCR beta libraries relied on three successive nested multiplex PCR rounds employing slightly modified ARM-PCR. TRBV1-TRBV30 forward primers paired with a C-beta reverse primer were used in the first two PCR rounds, which ran approximately 10 cycles each. TCRdb redid the calling of the multiplex PCR reads with MiXCR, one entry per CDR3 protein. The sample includes tens of thousands of distinct CDR3 sequences, more than 70% of them seen just once. This clonotype was seen once. What it binds is not known. Compared with germline, one end of the junction differs, possibly owing to a read error. General study findings and limits: Tumor-adjacent and tumor-blood pairs shared less of their repertoires than tumor region pairs shared.

DNA and RNA were both co-extracted from about 20-30 mg of bulk tissue that had not been sorted. This receptor was identified in a woman in her thirties with primary liver carcinoma and hepatitis B virus infection. Sequencing input: tumor-adjacent normal liver tissue. This chain links TRBV28 with TRBJ2-7; D unclear. The CDR3 region has the DNA TGTGCCTGCAGTTTGCACCCCCAGAGGTTTTACGAGCAGTACTTC. Protein sequence: CACSLHPQRFYEQYF.